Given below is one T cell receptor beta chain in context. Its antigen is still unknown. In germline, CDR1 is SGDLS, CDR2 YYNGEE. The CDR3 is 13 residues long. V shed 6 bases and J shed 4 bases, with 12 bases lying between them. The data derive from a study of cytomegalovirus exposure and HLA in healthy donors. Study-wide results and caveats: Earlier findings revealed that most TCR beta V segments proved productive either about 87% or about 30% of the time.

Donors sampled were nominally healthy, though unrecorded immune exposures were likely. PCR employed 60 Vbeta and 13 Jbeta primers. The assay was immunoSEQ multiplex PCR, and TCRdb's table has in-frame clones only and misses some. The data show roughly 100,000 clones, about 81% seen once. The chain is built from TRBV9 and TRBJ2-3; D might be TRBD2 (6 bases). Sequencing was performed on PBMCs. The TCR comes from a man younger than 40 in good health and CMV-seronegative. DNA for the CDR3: TGTGCCAGCACCCTATTAGCGGCAGATACGCAGTATTTT. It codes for CASTLLAADTQYF.